The 19 T cell receptor beta chains reported below all come from one sample, sequenced in a study of blood T cell repertoires in COVID-19. The table came from immunoSEQ multiplex PCR; TCRdb's copy has only in-frame clones and leaves some out. This sample has 180,000 or so clones, with about 70% found just once. Sequenced input: peripheral blood. The receptors come from a woman in her 50s with active or convalescent COVID-19.

The chain joins TRBV6-6 to TRBJ1-1; TRBD1 matches at 9 bases. The junction had 7 bases not matched to a gene; V was cut back by 0 bases and J by 5 bases. This CDR3 contains 16 residues. Germline CDR1 and CDR2: MNHNY and SVGAGI (reference sequence). CDR3 amino acids: CASSYSRGQGLTEAFF. Here the CDR3 DNA reads TGTGCCAGCAGTTACTCGAGGGGACAGGGTTTAACTGAAGCTTTCTTT.

This chain connects TRBV27 to TRBJ1-4; perhaps TRBD1 as D (5 bases). The germline V and J ends were trimmed by 3 bases and 0 bases, with 23 bases remaining between them. Germline V gene data show CDR1 as MNHEY and CDR2 as SMNVEV (reference sequence). The CDR3 runs 20 residues. DNA of the CDR3: TGTGCCAGCAGTTTTCGGGTGGGGCCTGGGTCTTCAGCAACTAATGAAAAACTGTTTTTT. It specifies CASSFRVGPGSSATNEKLFF.

A single count supports this clone. The J gene is TRBJ1-1, the V gene TRBV7-3, with D hard to call. The V and J ends lost 1 base and 0 bases respectively, with 6 bases between them. Germline V gene lookup returns CDR1 SGHTA and CDR2 FQGTGA. The CDR3 length is 14 residues. The CDR3 loop is CASSLMAVNTEAFF. The CDR3 nucleotides read TGTGCCAGCAGCTTAATGGCAGTGAACACTGAAGCTTTCTTT.

This clone was detected only once. This chain links TRBV7-3 with TRBJ2-2, with TRBD1 identical over 7 bases. CDR1 is SGHTA, CDR2 FQGTGA, per germline. The CDR3 consists of 16 residues. With 5 bases clipped from V and 0 bases from J, the junction kept 6 bases outside the gene matches. The CDR3 nucleotides are TGTGCCAGCAGCCCCCAAGGGGGCGCGAACACCGGGGAGCTGTTTTTT. Its translation: CASSPQGGANTGELFF.

This clone was observed a few times. The chain carries TRBV28 and TRBJ2-7; 12 bases are a match to TRBD2. From germline, CDR1 is MDHEN and CDR2 SYDVKM. There are 14 residues in the CDR3. V lost 6 bases, J lost 6 bases, and 6 bases stayed unmatched. The CDR3 DNA is TGTGCCAGCAGATCCCCTAGCGGGAGGGTCGAGCAGTACTTC. Protein product: CASRSPSGRVEQYF.

V gene TRBV6-5 combines with J gene TRBJ2-7; TRBD1 matches 7 bases. Per germline, CDR1 MNHEY and CDR2 SVGAGI. This CDR3 spans 14 amino acids. Trimming removed 7 bases from V and 0 bases from J; junction bases left unmatched: 6. The CDR3 region is CASIKGQSSYEQYF. Here the CDR3 DNA reads TGTGCCAGCATCAAGGGACAGAGCTCCTACGAGCAGTACTTC.

The V and J genes are TRBV12-5 and TRBJ1-1, with D perhaps matching TRBD1 (5 bases). The CDR3 is made up of 15 amino acids. Trimming shortened V by 4 bases and J by 4 bases, and 16 bases separated the two germline ends. CDR1 and CDR2 from the germline V gene are LGHNT and FRNRAP. The CDR3 sequence: CASGSSLAGGTEAFF. The CDR3 nucleotides are TGTGCTAGTGGTTCCTCGCTCGCGGGGGGCACTGAAGCTTTCTTT.

The rearrangement joins TRBV30 to TRBJ1-3; D might be TRBD1 (5 bases). This CDR3 contains 14 residues. The germline gives CDR1 GTSNPN, CDR2 SVGIG (reference sequence). V lost 3 bases, J lost 0 bases, and 9 bases lay in between. The CDR3 sequence: CAWRGPGSGNTIYF. In nucleotides, the CDR3 is TGTGCCTGGAGGGGGCCCGGCTCTGGAAACACCATATATTTT.

This clone was seen just once. The J gene is TRBJ1-4, the V gene TRBV5-4; D unresolved. The CDR3 consists of 14 residues. CDR1 and CDR2 from the germline V gene are SGHNT and YYREEE (reference sequence). V lost 0 bases and J lost 5, with 8 bases in between. CDR3 amino acids: CASSLEVGNEKLFF. CDR3 DNA: TGTGCCAGCAGCTTGGAGGTCGGGAATGAAAAACTGTTTTTT.

The chain links TRBV24-1 to TRBJ1-4; 11 positions match TRBD1. The CDR3 has 15 amino acids. V lost 4 bases, J lost 8 bases, and 5 bases stayed unmatched. Germline V gene lookup returns CDR1 KGHDR and CDR2 SFDVKD. CDR3 amino acids: CATSDSGQGDEKLFF. In nucleotides, the CDR3 is TGTGCCACCAGTGACTCGGGACAGGGGGACGAAAAACTGTTTTTT.

The rearrangement uses TRBV9 and TRBJ2-3; TRBD2 matches at 8 bases. Germline-derived CDR1 and CDR2 are SGDLS and YYNGEE. Germline trimming cut 4 bases from V and 6 bases from J; bases unmatched to any gene: 10. CDR3 length: 15 amino acids. The CDR3 loop is CASSLLAGGWDTQYF. DNA of the CDR3: TGTGCCAGCAGCCTCCTTGCGGGGGGATGGGATACGCAGTATTTT. The variable domain in full, completed from reference TRBV9 and TRBJ2-3, reads DSGVTQTPKHLITATGQRVTLRCSPRSGDLSVYWYQQSLDQGLQFLIQYYNGEERAKGNILERFSAQQFPDLHSELNLSSLELGDSALYFCASSLLAGGWDTQYFGPGTRLTVL.

The chain recombines TRBV28 with TRBJ2-5; a weak D match, TRBD1 (5 bases). CDR3 length: 14 residues. Trimming left V 5 bases short and J 4 bases short, with 14 bases between. Per germline, CDR1 MDHEN and CDR2 SYDVKM. CDR3 amino acids: CASSLGVGTETQYF. CDR3 DNA sequence: TGTGCCAGCAGTCTAGGGGTGGGTACAGAGACCCAGTACTTC.

The chain couples TRBV20-1 to TRBJ2-7; 10 bases align to TRBD2. Unmatched junction bases numbered 6, after V lost 3 bases and J lost 4 bases. The CDR3 is 14 residues long. Germline V lookup: CDR1 DFQATT, CDR2 SNEGSKA (reference sequence). CDR3 residues: CSASPPSGSYEQYF. The CDR3 nucleotides read TGCAGTGCTAGTCCCCCTAGCGGGAGTTACGAGCAGTACTTC.

CDR3 DNA: TGTGCCAGTAGTATAGTGGGACAGGTCCTACATAACACTGAAGCTTTCTTT. Translated, it gives CASSIVGQVLHNTEAFF. The V gene is TRBV19, the J gene TRBJ1-1; 8 bases fit TRBD1. The V gene end was trimmed by 1 base and the J gene end by 2 bases; junction bases not matched to a gene: 9. The germline CDR1 and CDR2 sequences are LNHDA and SQIVND (reference sequence). The CDR3 sequence is 17 residues long. Full variable domain (remainder filled in from reference TRBV19 and TRBJ1-1): DGGITQSPKYLFRKEGQNVTLSCEQNLNHDAMYWYRQDPGQGLRLIYYSQIVNDFQKGDIAEGYSVSREKKESFPLTVTSAQKNPTAFYLCASSIVGQVLHNTEAFFGQGTRLTVV.

This clone was seen only a few times. The genes are TRBV27 and TRBJ2-5; D is unresolved. Deletions cut 5 bases from V and 2 bases from J, with 12 bases between. Germline lookup yields CDR1 MNHEY and CDR2 SMNVEV (reference sequence). This CDR3 comprises 14 residues. The DNA for the CDR3 is TGTGCCAGCAGTCCTGTCGCAGGTCAAGAGACCCAGTACTTC. This sequence encodes CASSPVAGQETQYF.

In its sample, this clone was seen a few times. This chain uses TRBV7-2 with TRBJ2-2, with 9 bases identical to TRBD1. This CDR3 region has 15 residues. Germline lookup yields CDR1 SGHTA and CDR2 FQGNSA. The junction had 6 bases not matched to a gene; V was cut back by 5 bases and J by 5 bases. For the CDR3, the DNA is TGTGCCAGCAGCCAGCAGACAGGGGGAACCGGGGAGCTGTTTTTT. Translation gives CASSQQTGGTGELFF.

This chain uses TRBV4-3 with TRBJ1-2, with D uncertain. Germline-derived CDR1 and CDR2 are LGHNA and YSLEER. This CDR3 contains 13 residues. The ends were cut back, 4 bases at V and 10 bases at J, with 16 bases in the middle. The CDR3 loop reads CASSLLPTRDYTF. DNA of the CDR3: TGCGCCAGCAGCCTATTGCCGACACGGGACTACACCTTC.

The rearrangement joins TRBV29-1 to TRBJ1-2, with D unclear. The CDR3 is made up of 12 amino acids. Trimming shortened V by 2 bases and J by 8 bases, and 12 bases separated the two germline ends. In germline, CDR1 is SQVTM, CDR2 ANQGSEA. The CDR3 here is CSVELAGGGYTF. CDR3 in DNA: TGCAGCGTTGAATTGGCAGGAGGGGGCTACACCTTC.

The rearrangement uses TRBV18 and TRBJ1-5; no clear D. V lost 3 bases and J 0 bases, leaving 18 bases between the germline ends. The germline CDR1 and CDR2 sequences are KGHSH and LQKENI. The CDR3 is 18 amino acids. The CDR3 region has the DNA TGTGCCAGCTCACCTCTCTCGTCGCTGGGGAGTAGCAATCAGCCCCAGCATTTT. This translates into CASSPLSSLGSSNQPQHF.